Each of the 17 T cell receptor beta chains below was sequenced from the same sample in a study of control samples from healthy donors and cancer patients. The repertoire was sequenced with immunoSEQ multiplex PCR; TCRdb's copy has only in-frame clones and lacks some. Among some 220,000 clones listed, roughly 94% were seen once. The sample taken for sequencing was blood. Receptors originate from a man aged 50 or older in good health.

The J gene is TRBJ2-1, the V gene TRBV5-1; no reliable D call. Germline values: CDR1 SGHRS, CDR2 YFSETQ. CDR3 length equals 13 residues. Trimming took off 2 bases at V and 5 bases at J, with 8 bases between the two ends. CDR3 in amino acids: CASSFYGDNEQFF. Written as DNA, the CDR3 is TGCGCCAGCAGCTTTTACGGCGACAATGAGCAGTTCTTC.

The chain uses TRBV2 and TRBJ2-1, with 7 bases lining up with TRBD1. This CDR3 is built from 14 residues. Per germline, CDR1 SNHLY and CDR2 FYNNEI. The J segment lost 6 bases and the V segment lost 10 bases, leaving 12 bases of the junction unmatched. CDR3 DNA sequence: TGTGCCACAACAGGGGCTTCCCTCCCCAATGAGCAGTTCTTC. Its translation: CATTGASLPNEQFF. The entire variable domain, with the rest obtained from reference TRBV2 and TRBJ2-1, is as follows: EPEVTQTPSHQVTQMGQEVILRCVPISNHLYFYWYRQILGQKVEFLVSFYNNEISEKSEIFDDQFSVERPDGSNFTLKIRSTKLEDSAMYFCATTGASLPNEQFFGPGTRLTVL.

This rearrangement joins TRBV12-3 or TRBV12-4 to TRBJ1-5; D gene uncertain. The germline V and J ends were trimmed by 6 bases and 2 bases, with 8 bases remaining between them. The length of the CDR3 is 13 residues. The CDR3 loop reads CASRGLGNQPQHF. As DNA, the CDR3 is TGTGCCAGCAGGGGCCTGGGCAATCAGCCCCAGCATTTT.

The chain couples TRBV5-3 to TRBJ1-2, with 9 bases fitting TRBD1. TRBV5-3 is treated as an ORF (open reading frame) with a function not yet certain. This CDR3 has 13 amino acids. Trimming at V came to 4 bases and at J to 4 bases, leaving 2 bases not matched to a gene. CDR3 sequence: CARSQTGGYGYTF. CDR3 DNA sequence: TGTGCCAGAAGCCAGACAGGGGGCTATGGCTACACCTTC.

This clone occurred once. V is TRBV3-1 (or the pseudogene TRBV3-2) and J is TRBJ2-7; the match to TRBD2 covers 8 bases. This CDR3 has 13 amino acids. CDR1 is LGHDT and CDR2 is YNNKEL in the germline V gene (reference sequence). V trimming: 4 bases; J trimming: 6 bases; junction bases outside the gene matches: 5. The CDR3 DNA reads as TGTGCCAGCAGCCCCGGACTAGCTGGCGAGCAGTACTTC. This sequence encodes CASSPGLAGEQYF.

As concerns this clone: Within the sample, other DNA sequences also encode this same CDR3. The genes are TRBV5-4 and TRBJ1-5, with a tentative D call TRBD1 (5 bases). The V gene lost 0 bases and the J gene lost 3 bases, with 7 bases spanning the gap. This CDR3 has 14 amino acids. Germline assignment: CDR1 SGHNT and CDR2 YYREEE (reference sequence). The CDR3 region has the DNA TGTGCCAGCAGCTTGGGGGGGGTCAATCAGCCCCAGCATTTT. This sequence encodes CASSLGGVNQPQHF. The whole variable domain, filled in from reference TRBV5-4 and TRBJ1-5, reads ETGVTQSPTHLIKTRGQQVTLRCSSQSGHNTVSWYQQALGQGPQFIFQYYREEENGRGNFPPRFSGLQFPNYSSELNVNALELDDSALYLCASSLGGVNQPQHFGDGTRLSIL.

The J gene is TRBJ1-6, the V gene TRBV19; D gene uncertain. Between the trimmed V and J ends, which lost 3 bases and 7 bases, there was a span of 19 bases. Per the germline V gene, CDR1 is LNHDA and CDR2 is SQIVND (reference sequence). The CDR3 runs 17 residues. In nucleotides, the CDR3 is TGTGCCAGTAGTATCCCCAAGGACTGGGCGGACAATTCACCCCTCCACTTT. Translation: CASSIPKDWADNSPLHF.

This clone showed up just a few times. V usage is TRBV5-1 and J usage is TRBJ2-2; tentatively, D is TRBD1 (5 bases). The CDR3 extends over 16 amino acids. Trimming pared 3 bases from V and 0 bases from J, leaving 12 bases between. Per the germline V gene, CDR1 is SGHRS and CDR2 is YFSETQ. In DNA form, the CDR3 reads TGCGCCAGCAGCTCCACCTTGACAGCGAACACCGGGGAGCTGTTTTTT. It codes for CASSSTLTANTGELFF.

The genes are TRBV14 and TRBJ1-2; D uncertain. V gave up 0 bases and J gave up 4 bases, with 12 bases separating them. The CDR3 is 15 residues long. The V gene's germline CDR1 is SGHDN and CDR2 FVKESK. The CDR3 bases are TGTGCCAGCAGCCAAGATAATGAAGTAGTCTATGGCTACACCTTC. Translation gives CASSQDNEVVYGYTF.

The chain links TRBV3-1 (or the pseudogene TRBV3-2) to TRBJ1-5; D might be TRBD1 (6 bases). V gave up 4 bases and J gave up 7 bases, with 20 bases separating them. The CDR3 length is 16 residues. CDR1 LGHDT and CDR2 YNNKEL come from the germline V gene (reference sequence). The CDR3 loop is CASSRGQGTSGQPQHF. The CDR3 DNA reads TGTGCCAGCAGCCGGGGGCAGGGCACCTCAGGACAGCCCCAGCATTTT.

The CDR3 spells CASSLGEGLGYTF. CDR3 DNA: TGTGCCAGCAGCTTAGGAGAAGGACTTGGCTACACCTTC. The chain recombines TRBV7-9 with TRBJ1-2, with no clear D. Trimming stripped 1 base from V and 7 bases from J, with 10 bases between. CDR1 is SEHNR and CDR2 is FQNEAQ in the germline V gene (reference sequence). This CDR3 comprises 13 residues.

The chain carries TRBV14 and TRBJ1-4; maybe TRBD1 (5 bases). V gave up 3 bases and J gave up 7 bases, with 15 bases separating them. This CDR3 region has 15 residues. Germline loops: CDR1 SGHDN, CDR2 FVKESK. In DNA, the CDR3 is TGTGCCAGCAGCCAGGACGGTCGAAGGGGTGAAAAACTGTTTTTT. Encoded protein: CASSQDGRRGEKLFF.

Points on this clone: The sample has other DNA sequences that encode this CDR3 too. V and J are TRBV27 and TRBJ2-7; D might be TRBD1 or TRBD2, each matching 6 bases. Germline CDR1 reads MNHEY; CDR2 reads SMNVEV (reference sequence). The CDR3 length is 16 residues. Trimming took 5 bases from V and 7 from J, leaving 24 bases between them. CDR3 in DNA: TGTGCCAGCAGTCGAGGCGGGGCAGGGGCGCCTGCGGAGCAGTACTTC. Its protein is CASSRGGAGAPAEQYF.

V and J are TRBV6-4 and TRBJ2-3; possible D gene TRBD2, 5 bases. V was clipped by 4 bases and J by 3 bases, with 14 bases between them. CDR3 length equals 15 residues. CDR1 is MRHNA, CDR2 SNTAGT, per germline. CDR3 region: CASSVGGGNTDTQYF. CDR3 sequence (DNA): TGTGCCAGCAGTGTAGGCGGAGGCAATACAGATACGCAGTATTTT.

The V gene is TRBV7-9, the J gene TRBJ1-1; D uncertain. CDR1 is SEHNR and CDR2 is FQNEAQ in the germline V gene (reference sequence). Trimming removed 4 bases at V and 6 bases at J, with 9 bases between. The CDR3 totals 12 residues. In nucleotides, the CDR3 is TGTGCCAGCAGCTCCCCAGGCCCTGAAGCTTTCTTT. Translated, it gives CASSSPGPEAFF.

The gene calls are TRBV6-5 and TRBJ2-5; possibly TRBD2 for D (6 bases). Germline V gene sequence: CDR1 MNHEY, CDR2 SVGAGI. The V end was cut by 2 bases, the J end by 2 bases, with 15 bases between. The CDR3 spans 16 residues. CDR3 protein: CASSYGRGVFQETQYF. The CDR3 bases are TGTGCCAGCAGTTACGGACGCGGGGTGTTTCAAGAGACCCAGTACTTC.

The rearrangement joins TRBV2 to TRBJ1-2, with TRBD1 matching over 10 bases. V lost 10 bases to trimming and J lost 7 bases; unmatched junction nucleotides: 9. CDR1 and CDR2 from the germline V gene are SNHLY and FYNNEI. This CDR3 is 13 amino acids long. The CDR3 nucleotides read TGTGCCACCGCCCGACAGGGGGCTGGTGGCTACACCTTC. It is translated as CATARQGAGGYTF. Based on the CDR3 plus reference TRBV2 and TRBJ1-2, the full variable domain is EPEVTQTPSHQVTQMGQEVILRCVPISNHLYFYWYRQILGQKVEFLVSFYNNEISEKSEIFDDQFSVERPDGSNFTLKIRSTKLEDSAMYFCATARQGAGGYTFGSGTRLTVV.